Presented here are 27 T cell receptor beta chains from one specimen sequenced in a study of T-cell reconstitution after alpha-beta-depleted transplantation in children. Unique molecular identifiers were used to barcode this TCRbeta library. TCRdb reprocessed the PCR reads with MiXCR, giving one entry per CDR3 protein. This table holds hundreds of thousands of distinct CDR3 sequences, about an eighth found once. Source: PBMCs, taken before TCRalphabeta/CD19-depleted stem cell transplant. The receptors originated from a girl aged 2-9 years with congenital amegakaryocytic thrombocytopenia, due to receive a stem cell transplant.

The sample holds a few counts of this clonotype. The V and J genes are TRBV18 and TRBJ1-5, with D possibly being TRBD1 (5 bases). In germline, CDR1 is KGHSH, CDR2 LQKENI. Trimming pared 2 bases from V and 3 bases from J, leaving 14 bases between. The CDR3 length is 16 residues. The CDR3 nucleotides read TGTGCCAGCTCACCAGGCACAGGAGTCGCCAATCAGCCCCAGCATTTT. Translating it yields CASSPGTGVANQPQHF.

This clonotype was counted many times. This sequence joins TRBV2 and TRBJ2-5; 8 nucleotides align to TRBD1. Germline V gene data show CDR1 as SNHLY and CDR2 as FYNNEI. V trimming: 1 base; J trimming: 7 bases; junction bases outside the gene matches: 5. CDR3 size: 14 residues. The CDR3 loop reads CASSEGTGIGTQYF. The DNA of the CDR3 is TGTGCCAGCAGTGAAGGGACAGGGATTGGGACCCAGTACTTC.

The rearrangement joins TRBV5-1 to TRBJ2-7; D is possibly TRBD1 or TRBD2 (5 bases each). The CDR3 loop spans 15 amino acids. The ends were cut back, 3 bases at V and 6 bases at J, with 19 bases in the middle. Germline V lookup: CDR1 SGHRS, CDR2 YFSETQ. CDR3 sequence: CASSSRPMGPGEQYF. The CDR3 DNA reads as TGCGCCAGCAGCTCCCGCCCGATGGGACCTGGCGAGCAGTACTTC.

CDR3 in DNA: TGCAGTGCTTGGACAGGGAAAGCGACTGAAGCTTTCTTT. The encoded protein is CSAWTGKATEAFF. V is TRBV20-1 and J is TRBJ1-1, with 8 bases identical to TRBD1. There are 13 residues in the CDR3. V lost 5 bases and J lost 5; bases outside the gene matches: 7. The germline CDR1 and CDR2 sequences are DFQATT and SNEGSKA (reference sequence).

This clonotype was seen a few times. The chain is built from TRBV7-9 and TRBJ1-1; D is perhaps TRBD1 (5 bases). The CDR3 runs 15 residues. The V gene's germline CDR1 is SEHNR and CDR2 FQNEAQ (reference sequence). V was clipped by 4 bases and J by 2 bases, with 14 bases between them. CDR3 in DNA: TGTGCCAGCAGCTCGCCCAGGGACCCTAACACTGAAGCTTTCTTT. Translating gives CASSSPRDPNTEAFF.

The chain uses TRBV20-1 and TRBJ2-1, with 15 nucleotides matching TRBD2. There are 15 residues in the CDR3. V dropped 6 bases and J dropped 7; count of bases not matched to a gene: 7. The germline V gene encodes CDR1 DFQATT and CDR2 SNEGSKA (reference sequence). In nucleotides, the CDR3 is TGCAGTGCAAGGACTAGCGGGAGGGATAAAAATGAGCAGTTCTTC. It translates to CSARTSGRDKNEQFF.

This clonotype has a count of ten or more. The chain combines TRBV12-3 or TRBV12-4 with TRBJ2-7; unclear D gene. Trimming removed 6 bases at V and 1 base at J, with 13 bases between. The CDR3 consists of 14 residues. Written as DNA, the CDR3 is TGTGCCAGCAGGGTGGACGGTCGATCCTACGAGCAGTACTTC. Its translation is CASRVDGRSYEQYF.

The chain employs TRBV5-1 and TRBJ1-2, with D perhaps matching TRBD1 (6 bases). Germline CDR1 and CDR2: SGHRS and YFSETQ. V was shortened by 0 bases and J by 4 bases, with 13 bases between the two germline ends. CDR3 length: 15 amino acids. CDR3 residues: CASSLGPEQGYGYTF. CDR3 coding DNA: TGCGCCAGCAGCTTGGGTCCGGAACAGGGCTATGGCTACACCTTC.

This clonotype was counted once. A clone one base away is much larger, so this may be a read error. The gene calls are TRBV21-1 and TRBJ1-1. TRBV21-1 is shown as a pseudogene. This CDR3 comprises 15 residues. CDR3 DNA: TGTGCCAGCAGCAAAGGGGCCACAACGAACACTGAAGCTTTCTTT. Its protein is CASSKGATTNTEAFF.

CDR3 nucleotides: TGTGCCAGCAGCTATTCCCATGGACTAGAGCCCTACGAGCAGTACTTC. The encoded protein is CASSYSHGLEPYEQYF. V is TRBV7-2 and J is TRBJ2-7, with 7 nucleotides matching TRBD2. Losses at the gene ends were 4 bases for V and 2 bases for J; bases not matched to a gene: 11. The CDR3 spans 16 residues. CDR1 is SGHTA and CDR2 is FQGNSA in the germline V gene.

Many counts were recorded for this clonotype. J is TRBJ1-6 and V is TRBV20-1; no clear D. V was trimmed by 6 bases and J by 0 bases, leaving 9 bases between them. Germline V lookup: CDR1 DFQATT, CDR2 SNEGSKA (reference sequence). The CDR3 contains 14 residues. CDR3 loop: CSARMGSYNSPLHF. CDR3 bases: TGCAGTGCCCGGATGGGCTCCTATAATTCACCCCTCCACTTT.

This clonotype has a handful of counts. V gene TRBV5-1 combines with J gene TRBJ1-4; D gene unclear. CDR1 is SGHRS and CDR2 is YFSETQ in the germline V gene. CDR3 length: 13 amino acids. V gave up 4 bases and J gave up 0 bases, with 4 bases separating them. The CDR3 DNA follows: TGCGCCAGCAGCATAACAACTAATGAAAAACTGTTTTTT. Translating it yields CASSITTNEKLFF.

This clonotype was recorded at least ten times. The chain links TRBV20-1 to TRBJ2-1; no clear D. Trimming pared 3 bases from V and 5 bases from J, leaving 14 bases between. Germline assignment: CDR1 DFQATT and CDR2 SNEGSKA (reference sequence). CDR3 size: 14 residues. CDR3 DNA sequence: TGCAGTGCTAGTGTCCAGTCCTACCACAATGAGCAGTTCTTC. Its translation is CSASVQSYHNEQFF.

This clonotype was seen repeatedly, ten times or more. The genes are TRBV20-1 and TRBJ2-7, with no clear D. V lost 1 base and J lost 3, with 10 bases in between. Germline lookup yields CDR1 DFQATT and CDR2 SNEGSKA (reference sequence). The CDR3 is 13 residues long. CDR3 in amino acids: CSARVQGVYEQYF. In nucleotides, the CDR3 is TGCAGTGCTAGAGTTCAAGGTGTCTACGAGCAGTACTTC.

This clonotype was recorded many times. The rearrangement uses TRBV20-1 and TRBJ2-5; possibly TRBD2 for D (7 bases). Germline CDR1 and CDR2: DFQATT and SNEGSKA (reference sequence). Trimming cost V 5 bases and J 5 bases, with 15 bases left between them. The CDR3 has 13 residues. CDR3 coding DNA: TGCAGTGCTTTTTGGGGGGGCGATGAGACCCAGTACTTC. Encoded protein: CSAFWGGDETQYF.

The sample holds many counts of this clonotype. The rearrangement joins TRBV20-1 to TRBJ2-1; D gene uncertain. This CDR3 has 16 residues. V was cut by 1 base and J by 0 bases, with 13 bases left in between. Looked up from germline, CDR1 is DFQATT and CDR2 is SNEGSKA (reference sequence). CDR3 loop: CSARVDLAPSYNEQFF. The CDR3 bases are TGCAGTGCTAGAGTTGACTTGGCCCCCTCCTACAATGAGCAGTTCTTC.

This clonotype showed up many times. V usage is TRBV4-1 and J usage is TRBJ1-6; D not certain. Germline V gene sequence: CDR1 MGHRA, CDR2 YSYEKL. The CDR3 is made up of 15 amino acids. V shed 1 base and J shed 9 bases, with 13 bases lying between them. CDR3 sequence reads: CASSQADGFGSPLHF. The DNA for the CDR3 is TGCGCCAGCAGCCAAGCGGACGGTTTTGGTTCACCCCTCCACTTT.

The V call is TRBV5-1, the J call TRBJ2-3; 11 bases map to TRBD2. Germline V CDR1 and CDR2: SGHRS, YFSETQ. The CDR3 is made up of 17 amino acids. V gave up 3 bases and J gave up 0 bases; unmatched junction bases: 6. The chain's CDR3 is CASSSRLAGHSTDTQYF. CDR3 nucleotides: TGCGCCAGCAGCTCGAGACTAGCGGGGCATAGCACAGATACGCAGTATTTT.

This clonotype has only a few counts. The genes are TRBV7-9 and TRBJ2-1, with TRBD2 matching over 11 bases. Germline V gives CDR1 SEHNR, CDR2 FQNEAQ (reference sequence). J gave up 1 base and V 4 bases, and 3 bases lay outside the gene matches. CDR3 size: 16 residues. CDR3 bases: TGTGCCAGCAGCTCCATAGCGGGAGGGTCCTACAATGAGCAGTTCTTC. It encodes CASSSIAGGSYNEQFF.

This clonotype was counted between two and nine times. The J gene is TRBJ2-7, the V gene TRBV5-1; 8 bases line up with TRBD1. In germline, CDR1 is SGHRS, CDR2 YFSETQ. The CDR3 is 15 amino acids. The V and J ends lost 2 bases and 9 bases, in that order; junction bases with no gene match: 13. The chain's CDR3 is CASSFSRDRFDGQYF. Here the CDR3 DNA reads TGCGCCAGCAGCTTCTCCCGGGACAGGTTTGATGGGCAGTACTTC.

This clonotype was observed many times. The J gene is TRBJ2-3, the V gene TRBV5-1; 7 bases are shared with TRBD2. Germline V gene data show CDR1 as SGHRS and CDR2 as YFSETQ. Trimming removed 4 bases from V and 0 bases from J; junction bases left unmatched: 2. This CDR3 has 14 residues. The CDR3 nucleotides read TGCGCCAGCAGCCGGGAGGCTAGCACAGATACGCAGTATTTT. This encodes CASSREASTDTQYF.

In DNA, the CDR3 is TGTGCCAGCAGTTCGGCCTCTCGGAATGAAAAACTGTTTTTT. Translating gives CASSSASRNEKLFF. This chain links TRBV2 with TRBJ1-4, with D hard to call. Trimming removed 5 bases at V and 5 bases at J, with 12 bases between. Germline assignment: CDR1 SNHLY and CDR2 FYNNEI. The CDR3 consists of 14 residues.

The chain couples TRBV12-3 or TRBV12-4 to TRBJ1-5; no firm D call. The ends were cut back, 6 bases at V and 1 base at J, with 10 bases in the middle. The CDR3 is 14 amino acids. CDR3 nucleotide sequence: TGTGCCAGCAGGGGGAGGGTAAGCAATCAGCCCCAGCATTTT. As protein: CASRGRVSNQPQHF.

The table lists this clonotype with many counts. The CDR3 sequence is CASRPGRNNYNEQFF. The CDR3 bases are TGTGCCAGCAGGCCGGGACGGAATAACTACAATGAGCAGTTCTTC. This chain joins TRBV7-8 and TRBJ2-1, with D possibly being TRBD1 or TRBD2 (5 bases each). The CDR3 length is 15 residues. V was trimmed by 6 bases and J by 3 bases, leaving 15 bases between them. Germline CDR1 SGHVS, CDR2 FQNEAQ.

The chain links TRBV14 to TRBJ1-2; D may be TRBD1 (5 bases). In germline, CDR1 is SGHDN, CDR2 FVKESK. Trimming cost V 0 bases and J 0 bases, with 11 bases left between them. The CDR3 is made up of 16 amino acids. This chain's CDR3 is CASSQDLGPTNYGYTF. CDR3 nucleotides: TGTGCCAGCAGCCAAGATTTGGGACCTACTAACTATGGCTACACCTTC.

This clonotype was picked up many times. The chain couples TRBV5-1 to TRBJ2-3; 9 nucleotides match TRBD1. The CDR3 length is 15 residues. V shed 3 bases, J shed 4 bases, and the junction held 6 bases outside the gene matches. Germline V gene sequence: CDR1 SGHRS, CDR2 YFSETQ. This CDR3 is CASSYRGLVADTQYF. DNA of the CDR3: TGCGCCAGCAGCTACAGGGGGCTCGTCGCAGATACGCAGTATTTT.

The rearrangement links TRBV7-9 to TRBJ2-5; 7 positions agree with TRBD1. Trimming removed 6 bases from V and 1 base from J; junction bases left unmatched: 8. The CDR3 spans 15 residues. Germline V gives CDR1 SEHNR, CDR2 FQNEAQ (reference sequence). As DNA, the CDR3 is TGTGCCAGCAGTTATCCACAGGGGTTCCAAGAGACCCAGTACTTC. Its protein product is CASSYPQGFQETQYF.